Described below is a single T cell receptor (beta chain) sequence and its context. Its antigen remains undetermined. Base qualities were left out, and no much larger clone turns up one base away. Memory CD4+ T cells were FACS-sorted on a FACSAria III to over 98% purity as all CD4+ cells other than CD45RA+CCR7+CD95- naive cells. Blood from healthy donors was obtained from blood donation centers in Switzerland. Positive selection with CD4 and CD14 magnetic microbeads was used to enrich total CD4+ T cells and monocytes. Before sorting, CD8+, CD14+, CD16+, CD56+, CD19+ and CD25-bright cells were excluded. To assess in vivo expansion of bacteria-reactive clonotypes, total memory CD4+ T cells from two blood donors were sequenced directly ex vivo. Ficoll-Paque Plus was used to isolate peripheral blood mononuclear cells from donor blood. The V end loses 5 bases and the J end loses 0 bases, and a stretch of 10 bases separates them. The germline V gene supplies CDR1 MDHEN and CDR2 SYDVKM. The cysteine opens and the phenylalanine closes a CDR3 of 14 amino acids. Only the CDR3 part of the read is kept: 42 bases, read in frame from the first base.

This record comes from a study of human CD4 T cells and Enterobacteriaceae (dated by TCRdb to the early 2020s). Broader findings and caveats from the paper: Compared with specific clonotypes, broadly cross-reactive clonotypes seemed more expanded ex vivo, with 11 of 19 and 21 of 34 falling in the top 5%. The only basis for inferring the reactivity of ex vivo clonotypes was matching nucleotide sequences to CFSE-low cultures from the same donors.

Ex vivo total memory CD4+ samples were sequenced at deep level, with detection sensitivity of one cell in 200,000. Genomic DNA was extracted from cell pellets with the QIAamp DNA Micro Kit, and its quantity and purity were checked by spectrophotometry. Amplification of TCR Vbeta CDR3 regions was performed with the immunoSEQ multiplex PCR assay. The Illumina HiSeq platform was used to sequence the amplicons. The retrieved sequences were 87 nucleotides in length and included the CDR3 region. The published analysis was carried out like this. A clonotype was defined as a unique productive TCR Vbeta nucleotide sequence, quantified by productive template frequency from ImmunoSEQ Analyzer V3.0. A threshold at the top 5th percentile of each frequency-ranked repertoire was used to define expanded clonotypes. Repertoire overlap was calculated as Chao-Jaccard using the R package fossil and displayed by nonmetric multidimensional scaling using the R package MASS. As stored in TCRdb, this immuneACCESS dataset retains in-frame rearrangements with V and J assigned. A fraction of the clones does not appear; measured against another copy, unresolved V genes explain less than half of the discrepancy, and the remainder lacks a known reason. V and J calls and clone size are copied from that table; D and trimming were computed from the DNA. Within this sample are roughly 28,000 clones, with roughly 80% of them counted one time only. The top ten clones comprise 0.9% to 1% of the sample.

This clonotype was sampled from a human donor in good health. The rearrangement joined TRBV28 to TRBJ1-2; the D segment cannot be called with confidence. The sample taken for sequencing was memory CD4+ T cells from blood. Read against the paper, the sample's cell subset or site label means: total memory CD4 T cells sorted directly ex vivo, unstimulated. The CDR3 reads as follows: CASSAITTNYGYTF. The nucleotide sequence is TGTGCCAGCAGTGCTATTACCACTAACTATGGCTACACCTTC.